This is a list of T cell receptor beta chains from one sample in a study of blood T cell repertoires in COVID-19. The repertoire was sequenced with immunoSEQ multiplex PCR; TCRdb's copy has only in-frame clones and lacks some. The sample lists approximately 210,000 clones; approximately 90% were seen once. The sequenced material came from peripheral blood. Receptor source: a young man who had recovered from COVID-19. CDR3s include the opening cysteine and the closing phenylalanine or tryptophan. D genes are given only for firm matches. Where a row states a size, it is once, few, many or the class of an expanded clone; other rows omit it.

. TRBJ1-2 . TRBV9 CASSPGIGDYGYTF TGTGCCAGCAGCCCAGGTATAGGGGACTATGGCTACACCTTC
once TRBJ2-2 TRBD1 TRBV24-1 CATSPGGVYTGELFF TGTGCCACCAGTCCAGGGGGCGTATACACCGGGGAGCTGTTTTTT
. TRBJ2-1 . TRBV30 CAWRDLTGRSYNEQFF TGTGCCTGGAGGGATCTAACAGGACGCTCCTACAATGAGCAGTTCTTC
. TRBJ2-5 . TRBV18 CASSPSRAETQYF TGTGCCAGCTCACCAAGCCGTGCGGAGACCCAGTACTTC
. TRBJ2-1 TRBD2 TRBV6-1 CASSELAGNSYNEQFF TGTGCCAGCAGTGAACTAGCGGGGAACTCCTACAATGAGCAGTTCTTC
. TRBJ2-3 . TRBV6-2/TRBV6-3 CASSYSYPTDTDTQYF TGTGCCAGCAGTTACTCGTATCCTACCGACACAGATACGCAGTATTTT
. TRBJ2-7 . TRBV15 CATSRGQFYEQYF TGTGCCACCAGCCGGGGACAATTTTACGAGCAGTACTTC
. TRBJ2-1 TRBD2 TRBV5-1 CASSLSASGGNEQFF TGCGCCAGCAGCTTATCGGCTAGCGGGGGAAATGAGCAGTTCTTC
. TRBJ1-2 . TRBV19 CASSQETSYGYTF TGTGCCAGTAGTCAAGAGACTTCCTATGGCTACACCTTC
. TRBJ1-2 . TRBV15 CATSRELGGLTGYTF TGTGCCACCAGCAGAGAGCTTGGGGGCCTCACCGGCTACACCTTC
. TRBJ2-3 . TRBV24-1 CATSNQRSDTQYF TGTGCCACCAGCAACCAGAGGTCGGATACGCAGTATTTT
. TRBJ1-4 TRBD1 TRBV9 CASSVETGGEGKLFF TGTGCCAGCAGCGTCGAAACAGGGGGCGAAGGAAAACTGTTTTTT
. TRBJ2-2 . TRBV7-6 CATHRTWQGGTGELFF TGTGCCACCCATCGTACTTGGCAGGGCGGCACCGGGGAGCTGTTTTTT
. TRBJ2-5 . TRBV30 CAWSFAGSQETQYF TGTGCCTGGAGTTTCGCAGGGTCTCAAGAGACCCAGTACTTC
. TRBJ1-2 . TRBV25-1 CASSPLEVRGYGYTF TGTGCCAGCAGTCCCCTCGAGGTCCGGGGGTATGGCTACACCTTC
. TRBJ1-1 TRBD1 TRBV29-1 CSALTGSEAFF TGCAGCGCCCTGACAGGGTCTGAAGCTTTCTTT
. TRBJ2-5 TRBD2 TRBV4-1 CASSQEKLAGGKETQYF TGCGCCAGCAGCCAAGAGAAACTAGCGGGGGGGAAAGAGACCCAGTACTTC
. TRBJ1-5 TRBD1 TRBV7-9 CASSISGTAYNQPQHF TGTGCCAGCAGCATTTCCGGGACAGCCTATAATCAGCCCCAGCATTTT
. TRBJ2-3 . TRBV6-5 CASSYVEGRDTQYF TGTGCCAGCAGTTACGTTGAGGGGAGGGATACGCAGTATTTT
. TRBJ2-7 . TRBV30 CAWSVEARAGYEQYF TGTGCCTGGAGTGTAGAAGCCCGGGCAGGGTACGAGCAGTACTTC
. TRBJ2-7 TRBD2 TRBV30 CAWTREGGEQYF TGTGCCTGGACGAGGGAGGGTGGAGAGCAGTACTTC
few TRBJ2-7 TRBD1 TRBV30 CADRGSEQYF TGTGCCGACAGGGGATCCGAGCAGTACTTC
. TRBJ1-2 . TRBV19 CASSIEGNPPYGYTF TGTGCCAGTAGTATAGAGGGCAACCCACCTTATGGCTACACCTTC
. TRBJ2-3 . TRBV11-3 CASSLQGLTDTQYF TGTGCCAGCAGCTTACAGGGGCTCACAGATACGCAGTATTTT
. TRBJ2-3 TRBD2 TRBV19 CASSPRVAGVTDTQYF TGTGCCAGTAGTCCCCGGGTAGCGGGGGTCACAGATACGCAGTATTTT
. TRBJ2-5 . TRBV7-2 CASSLAGVIGETQYF TGTGCCAGCAGCTTAGCCGGTGTGATTGGAGAGACCCAGTACTTC
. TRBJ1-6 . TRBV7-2 CASSFGGPGISPLHF TGTGCCAGCAGCTTCGGAGGACCAGGTATTTCACCCCTCCACTTT
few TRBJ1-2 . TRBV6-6 CASSSDSTWGRGYTF TGTGCCAGCAGTTCGGACAGTACTTGGGGTCGTGGCTACACCTTC
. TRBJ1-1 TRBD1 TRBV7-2 CASSLQNQGAGAFF TGTGCCAGCAGCTTACAAAATCAGGGGGCAGGGGCTTTCTTT